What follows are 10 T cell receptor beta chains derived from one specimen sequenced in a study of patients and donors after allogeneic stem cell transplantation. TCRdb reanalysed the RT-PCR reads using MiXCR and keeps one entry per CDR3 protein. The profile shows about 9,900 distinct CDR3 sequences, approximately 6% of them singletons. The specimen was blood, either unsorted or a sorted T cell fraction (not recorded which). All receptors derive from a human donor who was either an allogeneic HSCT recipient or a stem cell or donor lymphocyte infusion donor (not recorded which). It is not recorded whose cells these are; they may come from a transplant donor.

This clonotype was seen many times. CDR3 nucleotides: TGCGCCAGCAGCCAAGGGGGAGGACGTAGCAATCAGCCCCAGCATTTT. It specifies CASSQGGGRSNQPQHF. This chain joins TRBV4-1 and TRBJ1-5; D remains unclear. CDR3 length: 16 residues. Germline V gene sequence: CDR1 MGHRA, CDR2 YSYEKL. The ends were cut back, 1 base at V and 0 bases at J, with 10 bases in the middle.

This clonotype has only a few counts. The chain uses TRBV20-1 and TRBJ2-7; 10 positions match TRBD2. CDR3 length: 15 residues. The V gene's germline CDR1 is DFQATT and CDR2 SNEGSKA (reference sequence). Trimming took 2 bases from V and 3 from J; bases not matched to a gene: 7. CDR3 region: CSARIPSGSVYEQYF. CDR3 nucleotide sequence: TGCAGTGCTAGAATTCCTAGCGGGAGTGTCTACGAGCAGTACTTC.

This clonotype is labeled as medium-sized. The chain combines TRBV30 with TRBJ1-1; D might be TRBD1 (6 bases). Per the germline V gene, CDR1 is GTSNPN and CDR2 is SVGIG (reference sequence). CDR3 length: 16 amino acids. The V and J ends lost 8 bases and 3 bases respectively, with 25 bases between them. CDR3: CAGNAGALGGYTEAFF. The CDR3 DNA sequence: TGTGCCGGCAACGCGGGGGCTCTAGGTGGGTACACTGAAGCTTTCTTT.

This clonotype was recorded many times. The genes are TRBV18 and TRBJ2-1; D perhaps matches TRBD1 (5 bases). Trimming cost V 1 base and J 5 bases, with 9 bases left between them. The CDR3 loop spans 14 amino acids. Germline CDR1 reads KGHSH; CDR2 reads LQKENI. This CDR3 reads CASSPRAGNNEQFF. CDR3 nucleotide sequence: TGTGCCAGCTCACCACGGGCAGGGAACAATGAGCAGTTCTTC.

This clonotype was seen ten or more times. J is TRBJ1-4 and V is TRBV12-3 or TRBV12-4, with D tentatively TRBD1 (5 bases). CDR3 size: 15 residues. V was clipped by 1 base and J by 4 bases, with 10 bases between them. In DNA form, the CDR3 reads TGTGCCAGCAGTTTAGGGGCAGGGATTAATGAAAAACTGTTTTTT. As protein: CASSLGAGINEKLFF.

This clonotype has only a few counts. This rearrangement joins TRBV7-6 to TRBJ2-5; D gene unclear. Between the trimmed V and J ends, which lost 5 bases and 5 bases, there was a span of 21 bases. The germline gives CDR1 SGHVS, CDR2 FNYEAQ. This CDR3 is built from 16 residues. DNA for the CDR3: TGTGCCAGCAGCCAGAATAGCAGGCAGGTCCGGGAGACCCAGTACTTC. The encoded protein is CASSQNSRQVRETQYF.

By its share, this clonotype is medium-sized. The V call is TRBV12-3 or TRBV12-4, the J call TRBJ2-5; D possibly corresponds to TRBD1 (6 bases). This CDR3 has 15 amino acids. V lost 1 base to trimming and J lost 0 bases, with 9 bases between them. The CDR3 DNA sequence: TGTGCCAGCAGTTTAGGGGGACACAACCAAGAGACCCAGTACTTC. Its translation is CASSLGGHNQETQYF.

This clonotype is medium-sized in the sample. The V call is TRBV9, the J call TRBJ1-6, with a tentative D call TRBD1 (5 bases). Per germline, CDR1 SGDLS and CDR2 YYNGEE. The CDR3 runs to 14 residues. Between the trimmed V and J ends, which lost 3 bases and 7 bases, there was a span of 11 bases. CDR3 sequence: CASSADWGNSPLHF. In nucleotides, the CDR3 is TGTGCCAGCAGCGCGGACTGGGGGAATTCACCCCTCCACTTT.

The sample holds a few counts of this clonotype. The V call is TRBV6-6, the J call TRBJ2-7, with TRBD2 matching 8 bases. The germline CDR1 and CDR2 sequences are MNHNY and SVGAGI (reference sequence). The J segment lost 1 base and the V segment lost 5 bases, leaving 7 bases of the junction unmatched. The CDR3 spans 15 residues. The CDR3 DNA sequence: TGTGCCAGCAGTCTCCAGACTAGCGCATCCTACGAGCAGTACTTC. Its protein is CASSLQTSASYEQYF.

CDR3 in amino acids: CASSRGQGNTEAFF. CDR3 DNA sequence: TGTGCCAGCAGCCGAGGGCAGGGAAACACTGAAGCTTTCTTT. The rearrangement uses TRBV4-2 and TRBJ1-1, with D tentatively TRBD1 (5 bases). Trimming took off 4 bases at V and 2 bases at J, with 11 bases between the two ends. This CDR3 region has 14 residues. The germline gives CDR1 LGHNA, CDR2 YNFKEQ.